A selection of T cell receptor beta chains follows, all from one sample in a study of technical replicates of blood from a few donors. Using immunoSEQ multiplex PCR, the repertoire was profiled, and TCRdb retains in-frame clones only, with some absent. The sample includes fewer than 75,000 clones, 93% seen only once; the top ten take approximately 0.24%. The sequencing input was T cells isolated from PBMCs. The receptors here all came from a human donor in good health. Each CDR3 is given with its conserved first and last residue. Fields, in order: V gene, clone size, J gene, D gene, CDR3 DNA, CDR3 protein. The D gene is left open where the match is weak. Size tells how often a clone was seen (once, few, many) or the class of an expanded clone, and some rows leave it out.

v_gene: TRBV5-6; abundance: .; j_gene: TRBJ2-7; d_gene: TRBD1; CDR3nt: TGTGCCAGCAGCCGCCGGGACAGGGTAACCTTC; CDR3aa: CASSRRDRVTF
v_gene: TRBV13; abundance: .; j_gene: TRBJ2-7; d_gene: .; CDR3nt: TGTGCCAGCAGCCGAGGAATATCCTACGAGCAGTACTTC; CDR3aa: CASSRGISYEQYF
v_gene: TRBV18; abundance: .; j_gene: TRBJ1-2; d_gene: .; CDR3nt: TGTGCCAGCTCACCACCGGGGCGGAGTGATGGCTACACCTTC; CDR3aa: CASSPPGRSDGYTF
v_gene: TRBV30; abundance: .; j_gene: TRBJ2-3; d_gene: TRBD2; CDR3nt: TGTGCCTGGCACTCGGGACTAGCGGGGGGGCAAGCTACGCAGTATTTT; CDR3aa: CAWHSGLAGGQATQYF
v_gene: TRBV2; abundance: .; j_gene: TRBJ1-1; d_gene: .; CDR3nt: TGTGCCAGCAGTGACGATGGAGGTGAAGCTTTCTTT; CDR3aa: CASSDDGGEAFF
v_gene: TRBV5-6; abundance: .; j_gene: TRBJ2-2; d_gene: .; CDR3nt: TGTGCCAGCAGCTTTTTAGCCGGGGAGCTGTTTTTT; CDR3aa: CASSFLAGELFF
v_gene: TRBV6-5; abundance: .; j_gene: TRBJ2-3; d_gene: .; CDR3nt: TGTGCCAGCGGGACTGGCACAGATACGCAGTATTTT; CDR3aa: CASGTGTDTQYF
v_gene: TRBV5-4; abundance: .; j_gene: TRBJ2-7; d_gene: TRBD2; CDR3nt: TGTGCCAGCAGCTTGGAAGCGGGACCCCTCGAGCAGTACTTC; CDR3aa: CASSLEAGPLEQYF
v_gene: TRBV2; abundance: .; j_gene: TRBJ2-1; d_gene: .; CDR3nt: TGTGCCAGCATTAAGCGGGCGGATGAGCAGTTCTTC; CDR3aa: CASIKRADEQFF
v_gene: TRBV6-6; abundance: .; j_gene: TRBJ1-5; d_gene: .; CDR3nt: TGTGCCAGCAGTTACGCTGGCGGGAATCAGCCCCAGCATTTT; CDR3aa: CASSYAGGNQPQHF
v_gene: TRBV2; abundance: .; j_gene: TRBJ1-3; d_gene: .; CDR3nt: TGTGCCAGCAGTGAATCCTCCGGGGGAAACACCATATATTTT; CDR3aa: CASSESSGGNTIYF
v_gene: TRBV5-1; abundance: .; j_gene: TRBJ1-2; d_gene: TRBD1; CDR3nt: TGCGCCAGCAGCACACCGGACAGGGTGCTTGGCTACACCTTC; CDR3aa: CASSTPDRVLGYTF
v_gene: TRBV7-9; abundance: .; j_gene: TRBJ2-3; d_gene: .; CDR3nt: TGTGCCAGCAGCTTAACGGAGCGGCAAGATACGCAGTATTTT; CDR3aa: CASSLTERQDTQYF
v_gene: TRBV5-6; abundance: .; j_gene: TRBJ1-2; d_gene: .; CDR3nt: TGTGCCAGCACCCCGGGAGGATATGGCTACACCTTC; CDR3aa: CASTPGGYGYTF
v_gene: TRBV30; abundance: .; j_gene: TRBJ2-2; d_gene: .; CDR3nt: TGTGCCTGGACAAAGGGAGGTATCCCCCCCGGGGAGCTGTTTTTT; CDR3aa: CAWTKGGIPPGELFF
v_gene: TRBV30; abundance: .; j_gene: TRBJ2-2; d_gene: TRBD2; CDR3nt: TGTGCCTGGAGTCCACGCTCTATAGCGGGGGGGCTCGGGGAGCTGTTTTTT; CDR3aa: CAWSPRSIAGGLGELFF
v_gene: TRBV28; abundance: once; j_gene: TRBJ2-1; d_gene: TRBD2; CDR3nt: TGTGCCAGCCAACCATTTACCGGGACTAGCGGGAGGGTAGAGTTCTTC; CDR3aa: CASQPFTGTSGRVEFF
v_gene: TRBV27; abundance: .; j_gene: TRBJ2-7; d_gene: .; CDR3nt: TGTGCCAGCAGTCCGACTAGAGGGTCCTACGAGCAGTACTTC; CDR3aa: CASSPTRGSYEQYF
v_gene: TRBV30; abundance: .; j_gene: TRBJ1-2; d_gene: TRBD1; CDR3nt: TGTGCCGGAACCGGGACAGGGGTTAGGTATGGCTACACCTTC; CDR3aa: CAGTGTGVRYGYTF
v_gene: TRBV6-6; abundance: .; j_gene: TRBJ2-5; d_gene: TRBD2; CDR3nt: TGTGCCAGCAGTTACTCTGCGGGGGGGCTTGAGACCCAGTACTTC; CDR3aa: CASSYSAGGLETQYF
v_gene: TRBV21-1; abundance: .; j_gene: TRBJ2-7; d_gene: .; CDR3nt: TGTGCCAGCAATAGGACTAGCGGACGCAACTACGAGCAGTACTTC; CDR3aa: CASNRTSGRNYEQYF
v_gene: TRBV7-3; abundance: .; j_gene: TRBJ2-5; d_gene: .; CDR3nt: TGTGCCAGCAGCTTAAGTGCGGTCGGCATAGAGACCCAGTACTTC; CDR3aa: CASSLSAVGIETQYF
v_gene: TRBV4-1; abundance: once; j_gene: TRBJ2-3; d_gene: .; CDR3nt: TGCGCCAGCAGCCAAGAAGGCCAGGGGTTGGGGGGGTCCTGGCGAGATACGCAGTATTTT; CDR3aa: CASSQEGQGLGGSWRDTQYF
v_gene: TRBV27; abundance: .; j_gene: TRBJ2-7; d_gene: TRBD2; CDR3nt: TGTGCCAGCAGTTTATCGACTAGCGGGATCTCCTACGAGCAGTACTTC; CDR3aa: CASSLSTSGISYEQYF
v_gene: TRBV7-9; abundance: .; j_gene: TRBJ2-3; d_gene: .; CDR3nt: TGTGCCAGCAGCCCTAGGCCAAGAAATCCAGAGCCGTACACAGATACGCAGTATTTT; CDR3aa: CASSPRPRNPEPYTDTQYF
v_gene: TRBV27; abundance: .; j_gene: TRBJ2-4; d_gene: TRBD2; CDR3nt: TGTGCCAGCGGCAGGACTAGCGGGAGCAAAAACATTCAGTACTTC; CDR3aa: CASGRTSGSKNIQYF